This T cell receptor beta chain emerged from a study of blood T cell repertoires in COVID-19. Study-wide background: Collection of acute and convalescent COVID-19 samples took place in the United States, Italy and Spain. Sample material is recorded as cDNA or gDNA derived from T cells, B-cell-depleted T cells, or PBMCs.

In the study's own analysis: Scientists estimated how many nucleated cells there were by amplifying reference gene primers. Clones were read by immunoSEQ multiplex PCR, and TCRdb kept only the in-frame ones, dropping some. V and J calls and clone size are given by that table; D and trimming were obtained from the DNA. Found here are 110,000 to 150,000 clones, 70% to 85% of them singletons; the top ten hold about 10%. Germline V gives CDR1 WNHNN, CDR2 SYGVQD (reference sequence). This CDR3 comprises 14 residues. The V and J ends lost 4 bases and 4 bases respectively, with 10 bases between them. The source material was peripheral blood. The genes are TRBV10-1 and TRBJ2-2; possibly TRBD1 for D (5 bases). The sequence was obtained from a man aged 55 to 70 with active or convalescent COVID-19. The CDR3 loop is CASSGLGATGELFF. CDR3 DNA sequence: TGCGCCAGCAGTGGTCTAGGGGCCACCGGGGAGCTGTTTTTT.